This T cell receptor beta chain appears in the sequencing data of a study of T cells in localized non-small cell lung cancer. The assay was immunoSEQ multiplex PCR, and TCRdb's table has in-frame clones only and misses some. The sample carries about 24,000 clones, 87% recorded once. The table lists this clone with a count of one. The CDR3 runs to 16 residues. The V end was cut by 0 bases, the J end by 0 bases, with 10 bases between. Germline V gene data show CDR1 as SGDLS and CDR2 as YYNGEE. The V and J genes are TRBV9 and TRBJ1-3, with a weak D call TRBD1 (6 bases). The sample here was peripheral blood, taken before any cancer treatment. The clonotype comes from a male donor at least 60 years old with stage I squamous cell lung carcinoma. The CDR3: CASSVDNRASGNTIYF. The CDR3, as DNA: TGTGCCAGCAGCGTAGATAACAGGGCCTCTGGAAACACCATATATTTT.